This T cell receptor beta chain was obtained from a study of response to subunit inactivated influenza vaccine. Study results and limitations: The authors suggested that few new T cells are recruited per seasonal influenza vaccination.

This clonotype was seen only a few times. Its matching antigen is unknown. One entry per CDR3 protein, called by TCRdb with MiXCR from the RT-PCR reads. The sample has a few hundred thousand distinct CDR3 sequences; 21% are singletons. The TCR sequence derives from a man in his fifties or sixties who received an inactivated influenza vaccine. The specimen comprised PBMCs from blood, sampled roughly 20 months after vaccination.

The CDR3 loop reads CAISESPRPGARETQYF. In DNA, the CDR3 is TGTGCCATCAGTGAGTCCCCTCGGCCGGGGGCTCGAGAGACCCAGTACTTC. V and J are TRBV10-3 and TRBJ2-5; tentatively, D is TRBD1 or TRBD2 (6 bases each). Between the trimmed V and J ends, which lost 0 bases and 4 bases, there was a span of 18 bases. The CDR3 extends over 17 amino acids. In germline, CDR1 is ENHRY, CDR2 SYGVKD.